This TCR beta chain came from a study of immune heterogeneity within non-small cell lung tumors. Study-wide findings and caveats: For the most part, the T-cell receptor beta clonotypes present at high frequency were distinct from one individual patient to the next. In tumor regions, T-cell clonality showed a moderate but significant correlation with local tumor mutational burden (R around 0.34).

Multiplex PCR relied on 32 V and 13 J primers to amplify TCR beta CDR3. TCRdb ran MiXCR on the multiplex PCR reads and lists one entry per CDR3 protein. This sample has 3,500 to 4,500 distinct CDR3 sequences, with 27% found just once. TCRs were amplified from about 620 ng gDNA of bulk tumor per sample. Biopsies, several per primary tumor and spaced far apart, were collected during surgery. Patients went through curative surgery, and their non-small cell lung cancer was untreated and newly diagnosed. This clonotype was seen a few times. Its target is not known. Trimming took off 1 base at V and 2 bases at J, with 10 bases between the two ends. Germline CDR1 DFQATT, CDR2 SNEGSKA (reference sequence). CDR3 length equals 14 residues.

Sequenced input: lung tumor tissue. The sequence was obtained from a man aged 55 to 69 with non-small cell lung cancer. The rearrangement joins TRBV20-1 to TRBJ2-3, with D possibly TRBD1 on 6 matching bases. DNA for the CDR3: TGCAGTGCTAGAGTGGACAGCTTCACAGATACGCAGTATTTT. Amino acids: CSARVDSFTDTQYF.